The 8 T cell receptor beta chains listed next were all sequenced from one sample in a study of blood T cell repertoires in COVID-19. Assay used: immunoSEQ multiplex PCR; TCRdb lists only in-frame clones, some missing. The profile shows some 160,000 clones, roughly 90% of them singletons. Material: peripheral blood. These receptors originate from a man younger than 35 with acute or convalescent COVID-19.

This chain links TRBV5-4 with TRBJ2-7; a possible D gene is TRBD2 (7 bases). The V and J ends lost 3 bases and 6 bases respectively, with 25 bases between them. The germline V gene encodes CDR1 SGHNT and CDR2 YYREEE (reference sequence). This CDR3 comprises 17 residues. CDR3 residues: CASSSGGGASLRLEQYF. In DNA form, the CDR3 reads TGTGCCAGCAGCTCAGGAGGGGGGGCGAGTCTGCGGCTCGAGCAGTACTTC.

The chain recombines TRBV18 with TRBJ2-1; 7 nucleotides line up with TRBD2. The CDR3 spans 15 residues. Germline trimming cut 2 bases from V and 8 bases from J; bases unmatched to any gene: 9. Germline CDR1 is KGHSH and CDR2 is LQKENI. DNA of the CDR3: TGTGCCAGCTCACCAGGGGAGGGCCTATTCCATGAGCAGTTCTTC. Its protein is CASSPGEGLFHEQFF.

The CDR3 loop is CATSDLAGGRSEQFF. In DNA, the CDR3 is TGTGCCACCAGTGATTTGGCGGGAGGACGCAGTGAGCAGTTCTTC. The chain joins TRBV24-1 to TRBJ2-1; 8 bases fit TRBD2. CDR3 length: 15 amino acids. V shed 0 bases and J 9 bases; nucleotides not matched to a gene: 6. Germline V lookup: CDR1 KGHDR, CDR2 SFDVKD.

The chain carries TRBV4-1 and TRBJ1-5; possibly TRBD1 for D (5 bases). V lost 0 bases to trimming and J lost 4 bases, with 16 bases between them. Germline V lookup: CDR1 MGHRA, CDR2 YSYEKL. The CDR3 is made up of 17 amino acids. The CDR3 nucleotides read TGCGCCAGCAGCCAAGATAGGGGCAGACCAATTAATCAGCCCCAGCATTTT. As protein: CASSQDRGRPINQPQHF.

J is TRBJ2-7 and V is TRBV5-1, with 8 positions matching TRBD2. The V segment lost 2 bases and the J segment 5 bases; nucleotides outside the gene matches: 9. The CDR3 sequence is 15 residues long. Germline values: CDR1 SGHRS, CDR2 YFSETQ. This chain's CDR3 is CASSFFGGALNEQYF. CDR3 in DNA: TGCGCCAGCAGCTTTTTCGGGGGGGCTCTAAACGAGCAGTACTTC. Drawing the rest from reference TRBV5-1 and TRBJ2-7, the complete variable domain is KAGVTQTPRYLIKTRGQQVTLSCSPISGHRSVSWYQQTPGQGLQFLFEYFSETQRNKGNFPGRFSGRQFSNSRSEMNVSTLELGDSALYLCASSFFGGALNEQYFGPGTRLTVT.

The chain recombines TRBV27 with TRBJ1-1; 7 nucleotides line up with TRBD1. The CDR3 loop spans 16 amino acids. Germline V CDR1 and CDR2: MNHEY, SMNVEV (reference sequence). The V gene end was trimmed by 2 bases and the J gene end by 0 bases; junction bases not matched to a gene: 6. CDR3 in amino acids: CASSLKTGVLNTEAFF. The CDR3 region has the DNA TGTGCCAGCAGTTTAAAAACAGGGGTTCTGAACACTGAAGCTTTCTTT.

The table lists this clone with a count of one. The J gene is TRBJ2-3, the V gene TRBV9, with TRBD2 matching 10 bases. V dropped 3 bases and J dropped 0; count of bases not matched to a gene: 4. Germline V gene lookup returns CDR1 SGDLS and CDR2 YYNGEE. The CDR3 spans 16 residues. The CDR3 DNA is TGTGCCAGCAGCGACGGGACTAGCGCCAGCACAGATACGCAGTATTTT. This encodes CASSDGTSASTDTQYF.

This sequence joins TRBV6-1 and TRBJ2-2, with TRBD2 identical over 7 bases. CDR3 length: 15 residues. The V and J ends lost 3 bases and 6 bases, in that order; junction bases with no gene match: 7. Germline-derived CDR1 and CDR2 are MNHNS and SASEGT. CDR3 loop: CASSEVWGGAGELFF. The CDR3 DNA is TGTGCCAGCAGTGAGGTCTGGGGGGGGGCCGGGGAGCTGTTTTTT.